The source of this T cell receptor beta chain is a study of response to subunit inactivated influenza vaccine. In TCRdb, the RT-PCR reads were re-called with MiXCR into one record per CDR3 protein. The sample records about 300,000 distinct CDR3 sequences, roughly 22% being singletons. Trimming took 8 bases from V and 2 from J, leaving 17 bases between them. CDR3 length: 15 residues. Germline V gene lookup returns CDR1 SNHLY and CDR2 FYNNEI. With respect to this clonotype: What it recognizes is unknown.

General observations from the study: The authors offered the suggestion that each seasonal influenza vaccination recruits few new T cells.

The origin of this receptor is a man between 45 and 75 years old who received an inactivated influenza vaccine. The V call is TRBV2, the J call TRBJ2-3; a possible D gene is TRBD1 (5 bases). Sample: PBMCs from blood, taken less than 22 months after vaccination. CDR3 sequence reads: CASCVDRQYTDTQYF. The CDR3 bases are TGTGCCAGCTGTGTAGACCGACAGTACACAGATACGCAGTATTTT.